Listed below are T cell receptor beta chains from one sample, sequenced in a study of blood T cells in healthy people across ages. In TCRdb, the 5' RACE reads were re-called with MiXCR into one record per CDR3 protein. Found here are some 1.4 million distinct CDR3 sequences, approximately 40% of them singletons; the top ten hold 7% to 9%. The sequencing sample was made of blood. The origin of the receptors is a woman under 30 in good health. Both conserved end residues are part of each CDR3. The D gene is left open where the match is weak. Size tells how often a clone was seen (once, few, many) or the class of an expanded clone, and some rows leave it out.

v_call	j_call	clone_size	d_call	cdr3_aa	cdr3_nt
TRBV5-6	TRBJ2-3	NA	NA	CASTGGGPSTDTQYF	TGTGCCAGCACCGGAGGGGGCCCTAGCACAGATACGCAGTATTTT
TRBV5-5	TRBJ1-5	NA	NA	CASSLAAVNQPQHF	TGTGCCAGCAGCTTGGCGGCAGTAAATCAGCCCCAGCATTTT
TRBV11-1	TRBJ1-6	NA	NA	CASSVFRGTPTSLGGVQADSPLHF	TGTGCCAGCAGCGTATTTCGAGGGACACCTACCTCTCTAGGGGGAGTTCAGGCGGATTCACCCCTCCACTTT
TRBV29-1	TRBJ2-2	NA	NA	CSVDVSRAGELFF	TGCAGCGTTGACGTGAGCCGTGCCGGGGAGCTGTTTTTT
TRBV3-1	TRBJ1-2	few	TRBD1	CASSHRGGIDYGYTF	TGTGCCAGCAGCCACCGAGGGGGCATCGACTATGGCTACACCTTC
TRBV5-1	TRBJ2-3	few	TRBD1	CASSFGGQGNLADTQYF	TGCGCCAGCAGCTTCGGGGGACAGGGTAATTTGGCAGATACGCAGTATTTT
TRBV14	TRBJ1-1	NA	TRBD1	CASSYRGQGRNTEAFF	TGTGCCAGCAGTTACAGGGGCCAAGGTCGGAACACTGAAGCTTTCTTT
TRBV7-6	TRBJ2-5	NA	NA	CASSVGGGQETRYF	TGTGCCAGCAGCGTAGGCGGGGGACAAGAGACCCGGTACTTC
TRBV2	TRBJ2-1	NA	NA	CASSEAFQPSYNEQFF	TGTGCCAGCAGTGAAGCGTTCCAGCCTTCCTACAATGAGCAGTTCTTC
TRBV5-4	TRBJ2-5	few	TRBD1	CASSRTGGRQETQYF	TGTGCCAGCAGCCGTACAGGGGGCAGGCAAGAGACCCAGTACTTC
TRBV10-3	TRBJ2-1	few	NA	CAPRKRQQFF	TGTGCCCCGAGGAAGAGACAGCAGTTCTTC
TRBV6-5	TRBJ1-2	once	TRBD1	CASSYTQGAGGYTF	TGTGCCAGCAGTTACACTCAGGGGGCAGGTGGCTACACCTTC
TRBV7-2	TRBJ2-7	once	TRBD2	CASSLGGRLGSEQYF	TGTGCCAGCAGCTTAGGCGGGAGATTAGGAAGCGAGCAGTACTTC
TRBV11-2	TRBJ2-1	NA	TRBD2	CASRSGLVDEQFF	TGTGCCAGCAGGTCGGGACTAGTAGATGAGCAGTTCTTC
TRBV5-1	TRBJ1-1	NA	NA	CASSITGGRTEAFF	TGCGCCAGCAGTATTACCGGGGGGCGGACTGAAGCTTTCTTT
TRBV6-5	TRBJ2-1	NA	NA	CASSYGSPTYNEQFF	TGTGCCAGCAGTTACGGGTCACCTACCTACAATGAGCAGTTCTTC
TRBV7-6	TRBJ2-3	NA	TRBD1	CASSLATGGLTDTQYF	TGTGCCAGCAGCTTAGCGACAGGGGGCCTCACAGATACGCAGTATTTT
TRBV5-6	TRBJ2-1	few	NA	CASSSGPADEQFF	TGTGCCAGCAGCTCGGGTCCGGCGGATGAGCAGTTCTTC
TRBV19	TRBJ2-7	few	TRBD1	CASSIGTGLAYEQYF	TGTGCCAGTAGTATTGGGACAGGCCTCGCCTACGAGCAGTACTTC
TRBV6-6	TRBJ1-1	NA	NA	CASSYSGRGNTEAFF	TGTGCCAGCAGTTACTCGGGCAGGGGGAACACTGAAGCTTTCTTT
TRBV2	TRBJ2-6	NA	TRBD1	CASSYAGGAGANVLTF	TGTGCCAGCAGTTATGCAGGGGGCGCTGGGGCCAACGTCCTGACTTTC
TRBV4-2	TRBJ2-7	NA	TRBD2	CASKSNQQAGGRNEQYF	TGTGCCAGCAAGTCAAATCAGCAAGCGGGAGGGCGGAACGAGCAGTACTTC
TRBV20-1	TRBJ1-2	NA	NA	CSADGTPNYGYTF	TGCAGTGCGGACGGGACACCGAACTATGGCTACACCTTC
TRBV12-3/TRBV12-4	TRBJ1-5	NA	NA	CASRPTGNQPRHF	TGTGCCAGCAGGCCAACAGGGAACCAGCCCCGGCATTTT
TRBV2	TRBJ2-1	NA	TRBD2	CASSDGLAAWGTEQFF	TGTGCCAGCAGTGATGGACTAGCTGCTTGGGGGACTGAGCAGTTCTTC
TRBV12-3/TRBV12-4	TRBJ2-7	few	TRBD1	CASSPGTVAYEQYF	TGTGCCAGCAGTCCAGGGACAGTGGCCTACGAGCAGTACTTC
TRBV5-4	TRBJ2-1	NA	TRBD2	CASSLPVAGVNEQFF	TGTGCCAGCAGCTTGCCGGTAGCGGGAGTAAATGAGCAGTTCTTC
TRBV27	TRBJ1-5	few	NA	CASSLSGSSNQPQHF	TGTGCCAGCAGTTTATCGGGATCTAGCAATCAGCCCCAGCATTTT
TRBV20-1	TRBJ1-6	NA	NA	CSARAETWDSPPHF	TGCAGTGCTAGAGCCGAGACATGGGACTCACCCCCCCACTTT
TRBV18	TRBJ2-1	NA	TRBD1	CASSPQGAATDEQFF	TGTGCCAGCTCACCCCAGGGGGCTGCTACCGATGAGCAGTTCTTC
TRBV7-3	TRBJ1-6	few	TRBD1	CASSLQGAGNNSPLHF	TGTGCCAGCAGCCTCCAGGGGGCAGGCAACAATTCACCCCTCCACTTT
TRBV9	TRBJ2-1	NA	TRBD2	CASSTPRRTSGGSYNEQFF	TGTGCCAGCAGCACCCCTAGGCGGACTAGCGGGGGCTCCTACAATGAGCAGTTCTTC
TRBV30	TRBJ2-1	NA	TRBD2	CAYWGGAYNEQFF	TGTGCCTACTGGGGGGGGGCCTACAATGAGCAGTTCTTC
TRBV14	TRBJ1-1	NA	NA	CASTPDFGNTEAFF	TGTGCCAGCACCCCGGATTTCGGGAACACTGAAGCTTTCTTT
TRBV20-1	TRBJ2-7	NA	TRBD1	CSASSGTGTYEQYF	TGCAGTGCTAGCTCCGGGACAGGGACCTACGAGCAGTACTTC
TRBV2	TRBJ2-4	few	TRBD2	CASSGPREGNIQYF	TGTGCCAGCAGTGGACCCAGGGAGGGAAACATTCAGTACTTC
TRBV21-1	TRBJ2-7	NA	NA	CASSRARVAYEQYF	TGTGCCAGCAGCCGTGCTAGGGTTGCCTACGAGCAGTACTTC
TRBV18	TRBJ2-3	NA	NA	CASSPGTSLADTQYF	TGTGCCAGCTCGCCCGGGACCTCTCTCGCAGATACGCAGTATTTT
TRBV28	TRBJ2-3	many	TRBD1	CASSLRDRALGGDTQYF	TGTGCCAGCAGCCTCCGGGACAGGGCCCTAGGGGGGGATACGCAGTATTTT
TRBV20-1	TRBJ2-5	NA	TRBD1	CSADPTGAETQYF	TGCAGTGCTGACCCGACAGGGGCCGAGACCCAGTACTTC
TRBV27	TRBJ1-1	few	NA	CASLGVGNTEAFF	TGTGCCAGCCTCGGGGTCGGGAACACTGAAGCTTTCTTT
TRBV6-1	TRBJ2-1	NA	TRBD2	CASSDWGTSAYNEQFF	TGTGCCAGCAGTGACTGGGGGACTAGCGCTTACAATGAGCAGTTCTTC
TRBV12-3/TRBV12-4	TRBJ2-7	many	NA	CASSVGLGGYEQYF	TGTGCCAGCAGTGTAGGACTAGGGGGATACGAGCAGTACTTC
TRBV7-8	TRBJ1-6	NA	TRBD1	CASSPGQGTSPLHF	TGTGCCAGCAGCCCGGGACAGGGAACTTCACCCCTCCACTTT
TRBV7-8	TRBJ2-1	NA	NA	CASSLAGLQIDEQFF	TGTGCCAGCAGCTTAGCCGGACTCCAAATAGATGAGCAGTTCTTC